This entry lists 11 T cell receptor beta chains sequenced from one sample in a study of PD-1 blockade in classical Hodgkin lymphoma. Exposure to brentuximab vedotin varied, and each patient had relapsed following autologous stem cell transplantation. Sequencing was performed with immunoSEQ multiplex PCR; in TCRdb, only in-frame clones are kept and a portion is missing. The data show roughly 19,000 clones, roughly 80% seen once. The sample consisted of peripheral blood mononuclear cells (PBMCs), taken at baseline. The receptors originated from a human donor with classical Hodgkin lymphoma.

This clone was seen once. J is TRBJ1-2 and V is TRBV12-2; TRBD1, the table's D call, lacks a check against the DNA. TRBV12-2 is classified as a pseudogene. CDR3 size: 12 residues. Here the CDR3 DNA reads TGTGCAAGTCGCCTCGGACAGGGAGGCTACACCTTC. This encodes CASRLGQGGYTF.

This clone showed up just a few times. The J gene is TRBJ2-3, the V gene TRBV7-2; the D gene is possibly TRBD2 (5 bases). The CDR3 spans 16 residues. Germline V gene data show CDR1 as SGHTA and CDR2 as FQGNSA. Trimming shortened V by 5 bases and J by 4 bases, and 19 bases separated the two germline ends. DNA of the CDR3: TGTGCCAGCAGCGCCCGGCCCTGGCTAGCCGCAGATACGCAGTATTTT. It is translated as CASSARPWLAADTQYF.

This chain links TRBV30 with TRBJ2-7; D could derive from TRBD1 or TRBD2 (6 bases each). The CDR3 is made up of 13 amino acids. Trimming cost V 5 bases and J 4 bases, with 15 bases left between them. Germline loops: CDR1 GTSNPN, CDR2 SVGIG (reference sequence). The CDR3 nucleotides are TGTGCCTGGGGGCCGGGGGCGACGTACGAGCAGTACTTC. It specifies CAWGPGATYEQYF.

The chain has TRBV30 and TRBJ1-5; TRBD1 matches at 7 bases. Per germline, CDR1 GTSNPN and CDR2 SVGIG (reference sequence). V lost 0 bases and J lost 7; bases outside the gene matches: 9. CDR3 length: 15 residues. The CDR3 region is CAWSVRDRVGQPQHF. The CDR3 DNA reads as TGTGCCTGGAGTGTACGAGACAGGGTGGGCCAGCCCCAGCATTTT.

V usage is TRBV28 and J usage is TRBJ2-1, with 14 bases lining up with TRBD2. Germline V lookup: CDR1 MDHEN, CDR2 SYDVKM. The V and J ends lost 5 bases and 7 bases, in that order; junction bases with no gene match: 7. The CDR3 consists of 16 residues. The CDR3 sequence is CASSPRTSGRLNEQFF. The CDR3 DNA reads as TGTGCCAGCAGTCCCAGGACTAGCGGGAGGTTAAATGAGCAGTTCTTC. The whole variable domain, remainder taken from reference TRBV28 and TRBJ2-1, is DVKVTQSSRYLVKRTGEKVFLECVQDMDHENMFWYRQDPGLGLRLIYFSYDVKMKEKGDIPEGYSVSREKKERFSLILESASTNQTSMYLCASSPRTSGRLNEQFFGPGTRLTVL.

The CDR3 nucleotides read TGTGCCAGTACCCCAAGGAGCGGAGGCTCCTACGAGCAGTACTTC. Amino acid sequence: CASTPRSGGSYEQYF. This chain connects TRBV19 to TRBJ2-7; weak D call: TRBD2 (5 bases). The CDR3 spans 15 residues. The germline CDR1 and CDR2 sequences are LNHDA and SQIVND (reference sequence). V lost 7 bases and J 0 bases, leaving 16 bases between the germline ends. The variable domain in full, with the rest retrieved from reference TRBV19 and TRBJ2-7, is DGGITQSPKYLFRKEGQNVTLSCEQNLNHDAMYWYRQDPGQGLRLIYYSQIVNDFQKGDIAEGYSVSREKKESFPLTVTSAQKNPTAFYLCASTPRSGGSYEQYFGPGTRLTVT.

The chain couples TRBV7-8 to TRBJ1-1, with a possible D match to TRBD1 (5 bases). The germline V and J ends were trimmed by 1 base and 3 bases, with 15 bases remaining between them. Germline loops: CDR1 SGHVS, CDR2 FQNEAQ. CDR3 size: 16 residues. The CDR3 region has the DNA TGTGCCAGCAGCTTAGGCTCGCAGGGAAGGGACACTGAAGCTTTCTTT. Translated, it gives CASSLGSQGRDTEAFF.

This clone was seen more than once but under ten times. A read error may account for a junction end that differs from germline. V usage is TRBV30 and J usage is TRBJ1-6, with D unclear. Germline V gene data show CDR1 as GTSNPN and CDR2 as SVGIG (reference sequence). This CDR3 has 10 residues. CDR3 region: CAWGVSPLHF. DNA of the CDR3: TGTGCCTGGGGTGTTTCACCCCTCCACTTT.

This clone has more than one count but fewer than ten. This CDR3 reads CASSLLTSGGATDTQYF. CDR3 bases: TGCGCCAGCAGCTTACTGACTAGCGGGGGGGCGACAGATACGCAGTATTTT. This chain connects TRBV5-1 to TRBJ2-3; 14 bases are a match to TRBD2. The CDR3 length is 17 residues. Trimming removed 2 bases from V and 3 bases from J; junction bases left unmatched: 5. Germline V lookup: CDR1 SGHRS, CDR2 YFSETQ.

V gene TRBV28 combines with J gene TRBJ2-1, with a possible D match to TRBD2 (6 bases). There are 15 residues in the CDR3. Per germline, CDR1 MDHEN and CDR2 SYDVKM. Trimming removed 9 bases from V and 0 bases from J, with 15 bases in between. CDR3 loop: CASTTLGGSYNEQFF. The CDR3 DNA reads TGTGCCAGTACCACCCTGGGGGGCTCCTACAATGAGCAGTTCTTC.

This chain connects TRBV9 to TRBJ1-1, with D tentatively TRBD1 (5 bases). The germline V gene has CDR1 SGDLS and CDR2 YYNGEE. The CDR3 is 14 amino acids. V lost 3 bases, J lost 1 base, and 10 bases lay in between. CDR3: CASSGRVSNTEAFF. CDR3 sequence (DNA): TGTGCCAGCAGCGGCAGGGTTTCGAACACTGAAGCTTTCTTT.